Presented here are 12 T cell receptor beta chains from one specimen sequenced in a study of metastatic and nonmetastatic thyroid tumors. MiXCR reprocessed the PCR reads for TCRdb. This sample has tens of thousands of clones; about 18% occur once, and the top ten carry 6.2%. Patients had received no treatment of any kind before thyroid surgery. What was sequenced was blood. Receptors originate from a male donor with papillary thyroid cancer or a benign thyroid nodule (not recorded which). Some clones in this sample may be carry-over from other donors' samples.

This clone was found many times. The chain combines TRBV5-1 with TRBJ2-3; 9 nucleotides agree with TRBD2. Unmatched junction bases numbered 12, after V lost 4 bases and J lost 3 bases. Germline CDR1 and CDR2: SGHRS and YFSETQ. The CDR3 sequence is 17 residues long. CDR3 sequence reads: CASSRGSGTSLTDTQYF. The CDR3 bases are TGCGCCAGCAGCCGAGGGTCTGGGACTAGCTTAACAGATACGCAGTATTTT.

This clone is medium-sized within its sample. V gene TRBV6-1 combines with J gene TRBJ2-1; D might be TRBD1 or TRBD2, each matching 6 bases. This CDR3 has 14 residues. Germline V CDR1 and CDR2: MNHNS, SASEGT. Deletions cut 6 bases from V and 2 bases from J, with 11 bases between. DNA for the CDR3: TGTGCCAGCAGGGAGGGGGAGGCCTACAATGAGCAGTTCTTC. The encoded protein is CASREGEAYNEQFF.

About this clone itself: The germline gene is not matched at one end of the junction; a read error may be the cause. The CDR3 loop reads CASTVGGSSEHFF. In DNA form, the CDR3 reads TGTGCCAGCACTGTAGGGGGGTCAAGTGAGCATTTCTTC. The J gene is TRBJ2-1, the V gene TRBV7-2; D is perhaps TRBD1 or TRBD2 (6 bases each). CDR1 is SGHTA, CDR2 FQGNSA, per germline. This CDR3 region has 13 residues.

The table lists this clone with many counts. The rearrangement joins TRBV19 to TRBJ1-2; no clear D. Germline loops: CDR1 LNHDA, CDR2 SQIVND (reference sequence). Between the trimmed V and J ends, which lost 6 bases and 4 bases, there was a span of 9 bases. This CDR3 spans 12 amino acids. This chain's CDR3 is CASSLGFYGYTF. The CDR3 DNA sequence: TGTGCCAGTAGCTTAGGGTTCTATGGCTACACCTTC.

The sample holds many counts of this clone. This chain connects TRBV12-3 or TRBV12-4 to TRBJ2-5; D may be TRBD2 (6 bases). V was cut by 6 bases and J by 3 bases, with 8 bases left in between. This CDR3 has 12 residues. CDR3 in amino acids: CASSPGEETQYF. As DNA, the CDR3 is TGTGCCAGCAGCCCGGGGGAAGAGACCCAGTACTTC.

This clone was counted a few times. The V call is TRBV7-9, the J call TRBJ1-1; TRBD1 is a possible D gene (5 bases). The CDR3 spans 15 residues. In germline, CDR1 is SEHNR, CDR2 FQNEAQ (reference sequence). Trimming removed 1 base at V and 3 bases at J, with 12 bases between. CDR3 in amino acids: CASSLVAGSHTEAFF. The DNA for the CDR3 is TGTGCCAGCAGCTTAGTTGCAGGGAGCCACACTGAAGCTTTCTTT.

Many counts were recorded for this clone. The chain combines TRBV20-1 with TRBJ2-4; the match to TRBD2 covers 10 bases. This CDR3 comprises 19 residues. Germline V gives CDR1 DFQATT, CDR2 SNEGSKA (reference sequence). The V and J ends lost 0 bases and 1 base, in that order; junction bases with no gene match: 12. The CDR3 region has the DNA TGCAGTGCTAGAGATGGGTATAGCGGGAGGACGGAGGCCAAAAACATTCAGTACTTC. This sequence encodes CSARDGYSGRTEAKNIQYF.

In its sample, this clone was seen once. This chain connects TRBV11-2 to TRBJ1-2, with D maybe TRBD1 (6 bases). Germline CDR1 reads SGHAT; CDR2 reads FQNNGV. With 1 base removed from V and 4 bases from J, the gap between germline ends came to 10 bases. The CDR3 sequence is 14 residues long. The CDR3 protein is CASSLGPQGYGYTF. CDR3 nucleotide sequence: TGTGCCAGCAGCTTAGGACCACAGGGCTATGGCTACACCTTC.

This clone was seen a few times. The chain joins TRBV12-3 or TRBV12-4 to TRBJ2-7; D may correspond to TRBD1 or TRBD2 (6 bases each). The CDR3 has 16 residues. V shed 6 bases and J shed 10 bases, with 28 bases lying between them. CDR3 nucleotides: TGTGCCAGCAGCCCTCATCTGTGGGGGGCGCAGGATACCCAGTACTTC. It yields the protein CASSPHLWGAQDTQYF.

This clone was found a few times. One end of the junction fails to match germline, which may point to a read error. Distinct nucleotide sequences in the sample also encode this CDR3. The chain employs TRBV6-1 and TRBJ1-1; 9 bases match TRBD1. The CDR3 is made up of 14 amino acids. CDR1 and CDR2 (germline): MNHNS, SASEGT. CDR3 bases: TGTGCCAGTAGGGGGACAGGGAAGAACACTGAAGCTTTCTTC. It translates to CASRGTGKNTEAFF.

The chain carries TRBV7-9 and TRBJ2-7; possibly TRBD2 for D (5 bases). The CDR3 spans 14 residues. CDR1 SEHNR and CDR2 FQNEAQ come from the germline V gene (reference sequence). Trimming stripped 1 base from V and 5 bases from J, with 12 bases between. The CDR3 nucleotides read TGTGCCAGCAGCTTAGGGTCGGGATCCGACGAGCAGTACTTC. It encodes CASSLGSGSDEQYF.

A note on this clone: Compared with germline, one end of the junction differs, possibly owing to a read error. The CDR3: CASIVVVGGDTDTQYF. As DNA, the CDR3 is TGTGCCAGCATCGTAGTCGTCGGGGGGGACACAGATACGCAGTATTTT. This chain connects TRBV9 to TRBJ2-3, with 8 bases identical to TRBD2. Germline V gene sequence: CDR1 SGDLS, CDR2 YYNGEE. The CDR3 runs 16 residues.